One TCR beta chain is described in this entry. This CDR3 has 13 residues. V gave up 0 bases and J gave up 4 bases, with 7 bases separating them. From germline, CDR1 is SGHTS and CDR2 YDEGEE. Per the original methods: Counts of nucleated cells, estimated from reference gene primer amplification, were obtained. TCRdb keeps only in-frame clones here, not all; method: immunoSEQ multiplex PCR. V, J and clone size reflect that table, while D and trimming were determined from the DNA. The sample records more than 55,000 clones, approximately 89% being singletons. This sample stems from a study of blood T cell repertoires in COVID-19. About the research overall: Acute and convalescent COVID-19 specimens originated in the United States, Italy and Spain. Nucleic acid was either cDNA or gDNA, and it came from T cells, B-cell-depleted T cells, or PBMCs.

The material sequenced was peripheral blood. This chain uses TRBV5-8 with TRBJ1-2, with D maybe TRBD1 (6 bases). The sequence came from a woman aged 70-85 years with acute or convalescent COVID-19. The CDR3 sequence is CASSLGTVYGYTF. In DNA, the CDR3 is TGTGCCAGCAGCTTGGGGACAGTCTATGGCTACACCTTC.